This T cell receptor beta chain was profiled in a study of T cells expressing NK-cell markers (dated by TCRdb to the early 2020s). Background on the whole study: Three sorted T-cell subsets (CD3+CD56+NKG2C+, CD3+CD56+NKG2C- and CD3+CD56-NKG2C+) from under ten donors had their TCR beta-chain repertoires profiled. Libraries were sequenced as 2 x 150 bp reads on Illumina HiSeq 2000/2500, MiSeq or NextSeq. Among the eight sequenced donors, seven were HCMV-seropositive and one was HCMV-seronegative. All eight donors whose samples were sequenced were randomly selected healthy volunteers, three of them men and five women.

What the study reported, not specific to this receptor: Whether the expanded NKG2C-expressing T cell clones were specific for HCMV antigens remained unclear. In roughly six donors, the dominant CD3+CD56+NKG2C+ clonotypes ranked among the top 10 CD8+ clonotypes, making up 1.0-7.0% of CD8+ T cells. Those dominant clonotypes were again the most abundant among CD3+CD56-NKG2C+ cells in a few donors, at roughly 25-60.1%.

HCMV serostatus was determined by detecting HCMV-specific IgG in serum with a commercial ELISA kit. Ficoll density gradient centrifugation was used to isolate peripheral blood mononuclear cells from blood. Concerning this clonotype: Its antigen is currently not known.

Sequencing was performed on an Illumina HiSeq 2000. TCR beta cDNA libraries were prepared using 5'RACE template switching, which introduced a universal primer site and unique molecular identifiers. cDNA synthesis was primed from the TCR beta constant segment, followed by two successive PCR amplification steps. The published analysis was carried out like this. Reads were demultiplexed and grouped by UMI with MIGEC, and clonotypes were assembled and quantified with MiTCR. To exclude erroneous sequences, any TCR cDNA sequence not supported by at least two reads was discarded. The tcR package was used for downstream repertoire analysis, and clonotypes were matched between fractions using CDR3 nucleotide sequence together with V segment. VDJmatch was used to annotate antigen specificity against VDJdb, with one amino acid substitution in CDR3 allowed. One entry per CDR3 protein sequence results from the TCRdb reprocessing of the reads, with DNA left out. TCRdb's processing, not the authors', yielded these V and J calls. Per the sample table, the count is 350,000 to 400,000 distinct CDR3 sequences. Clones ranked in the top ten supply around a tenth of the sample.

CDR1 and CDR2 are drawn from the germline V gene: SGDLS, YYNGEE. The CDR3 numbers 18 residues from cysteine through phenylalanine. The entry carries no DNA sequence. The chain is assembled from TRBV9 and TRBJ2-5; lacking DNA, the TRBD2 call made by TCRdb goes unchecked. The TCR comes from a woman aged 45 to 65 in good health. Donor details come from another sample of the same person, matched by shared clones. Sequencing was done on a sample of blood T cells: a sorted CD56 or NKG2C T cell subset, CD4+ or CD8+ T cells, or bulk PBMC T cells (not recorded which). This receptor carries the CDR3 CASSVGSLAGSKKETQYF.